The present T cell receptor beta chain was sequenced within a study of identical twins. CDR3 length equals 16 residues. Germline CDR1 is MDHEN and CDR2 is SYDVKM. Deletions cut 7 bases from V and 6 bases from J, with 22 bases between. This clonotype was counted between two and nine times. Its antigen is still unknown. Study-wide results and caveats: Models, which agreed with sharing between unrelated individuals, nonetheless underestimated the out-of-frame TCR alpha sharing seen in monozygotic twins. Memory repertoires lacked the insertion deficit that abundant cord blood beta clonotypes showed. Beta out-of-frame sequences displayed a weaker excess of sharing between twins.

Via MiXCR, TCRdb re-called the 5' RACE reads, giving one row per CDR3 protein. The sample holds 1.5 million to 2 million distinct CDR3 sequences, less than 40% seen once. This chain joins TRBV28 and TRBJ2-1, with D perhaps matching TRBD1 (6 bases). This receptor was obtained from a newborn girl in good health. The sequenced sample was cord blood. CDR3 amino acids: CASTLKAWGRRNEQFF. CDR3 nucleotides: TGTGCCAGCACCCTAAAGGCGTGGGGGCGCCGCAATGAGCAGTTCTTC. Using reference TRBV28 and TRBJ2-1 for the parts outside the CDR3, the full variable domain is DVKVTQSSRYLVKRTGEKVFLECVQDMDHENMFWYRQDPGLGLRLIYFSYDVKMKEKGDIPEGYSVSREKKERFSLILESASTNQTSMYLCASTLKAWGRRNEQFFGPGTRLTVL.